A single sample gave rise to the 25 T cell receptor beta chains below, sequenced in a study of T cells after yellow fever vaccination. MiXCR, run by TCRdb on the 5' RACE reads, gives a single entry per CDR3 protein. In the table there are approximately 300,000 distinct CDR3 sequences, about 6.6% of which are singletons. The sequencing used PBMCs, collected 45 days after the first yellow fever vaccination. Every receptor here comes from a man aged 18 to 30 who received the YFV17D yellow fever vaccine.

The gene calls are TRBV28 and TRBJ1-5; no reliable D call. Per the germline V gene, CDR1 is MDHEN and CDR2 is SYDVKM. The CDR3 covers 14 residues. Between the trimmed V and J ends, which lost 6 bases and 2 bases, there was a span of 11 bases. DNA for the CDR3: TGTGCCAGCAGACCGGACCGACGCAATCAGCCCCAGCATTTT. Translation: CASRPDRRNQPQHF.

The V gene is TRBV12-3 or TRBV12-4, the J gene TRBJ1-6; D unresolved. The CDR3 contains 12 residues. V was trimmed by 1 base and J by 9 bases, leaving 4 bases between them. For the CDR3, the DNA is TGTGCCAGCAGTTTAGGGTTTTCACCCCTCCACTTT. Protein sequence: CASSLGFSPLHF.

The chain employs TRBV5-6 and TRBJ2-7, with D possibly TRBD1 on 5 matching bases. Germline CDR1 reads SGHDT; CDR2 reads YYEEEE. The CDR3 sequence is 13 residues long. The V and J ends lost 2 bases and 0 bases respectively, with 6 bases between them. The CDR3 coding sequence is TGTGCCAGCAGCTTACAGGCCTCCTACGAGCAGTACTTC. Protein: CASSLQASYEQYF.

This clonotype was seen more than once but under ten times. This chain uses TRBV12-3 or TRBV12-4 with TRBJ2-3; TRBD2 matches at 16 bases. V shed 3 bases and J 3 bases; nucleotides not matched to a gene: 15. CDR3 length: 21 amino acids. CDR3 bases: TGTGCCAGCAGTTTTTTGGTCGGGGGACTAGCGGGGGGGTTCCAAACAGATACGCAGTATTTT. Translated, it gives CASSFLVGGLAGGFQTDTQYF.

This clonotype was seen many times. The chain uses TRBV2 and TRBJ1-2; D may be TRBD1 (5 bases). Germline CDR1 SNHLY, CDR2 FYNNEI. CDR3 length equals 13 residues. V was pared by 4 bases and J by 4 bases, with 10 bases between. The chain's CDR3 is CASSAGGGYGYTF. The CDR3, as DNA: TGTGCCAGCAGTGCGGGGGGTGGCTATGGCTACACCTTC.

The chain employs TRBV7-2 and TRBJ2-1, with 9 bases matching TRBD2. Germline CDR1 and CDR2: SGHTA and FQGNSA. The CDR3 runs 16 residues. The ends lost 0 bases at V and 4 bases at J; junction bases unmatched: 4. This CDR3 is CASSLAAGGNYNEQFF. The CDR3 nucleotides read TGTGCCAGCAGCTTAGCTGCGGGGGGGAATTACAATGAGCAGTTCTTC.

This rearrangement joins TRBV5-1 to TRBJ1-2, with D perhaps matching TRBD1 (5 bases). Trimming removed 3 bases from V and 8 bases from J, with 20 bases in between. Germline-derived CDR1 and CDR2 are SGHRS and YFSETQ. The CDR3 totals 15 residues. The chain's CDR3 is CASSSQAGSRWGYTF. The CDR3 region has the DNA TGCGCCAGCAGCTCACAAGCAGGGTCTCGTTGGGGCTACACCTTC.

In DNA form, the CDR3 reads TGTGCCAGCAGCCCCACCGGGACACTGGAGTCACCCCTCCACTTT. Its translation is CASSPTGTLESPLHF. This sequence joins TRBV7-2 and TRBJ1-6; TRBD1 might be the D (6 bases). Trimming took off 5 bases at V and 10 bases at J, with 18 bases between the two ends. The germline V gene encodes CDR1 SGHTA and CDR2 FQGNSA. CDR3 length equals 15 residues.

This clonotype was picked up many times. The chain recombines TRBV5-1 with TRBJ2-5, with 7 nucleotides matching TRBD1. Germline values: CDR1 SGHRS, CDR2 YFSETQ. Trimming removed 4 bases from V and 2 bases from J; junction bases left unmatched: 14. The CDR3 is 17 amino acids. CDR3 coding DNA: TGCGCCAGCAGCCATTTTGGGGGTCGGGACAGTCAAGAGACCCAGTACTTC. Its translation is CASSHFGGRDSQETQYF. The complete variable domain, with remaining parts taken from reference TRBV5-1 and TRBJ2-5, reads KAGVTQTPRYLIKTRGQQVTLSCSPISGHRSVSWYQQTPGQGLQFLFEYFSETQRNKGNFPGRFSGRQFSNSRSEMNVSTLELGDSALYLCASSHFGGRDSQETQYFGPGTRLLVL.

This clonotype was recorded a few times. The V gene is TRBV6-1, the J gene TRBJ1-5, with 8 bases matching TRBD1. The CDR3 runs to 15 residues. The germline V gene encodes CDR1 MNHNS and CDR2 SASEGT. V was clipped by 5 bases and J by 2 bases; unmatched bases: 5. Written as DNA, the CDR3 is TGTGCCAGCAGTAAGACAGGGGTTGGCAATCAGCCCCAGCATTTT. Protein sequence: CASSKTGVGNQPQHF.

The CDR3 region is CASSAGWHRDQPQHF. The CDR3 DNA sequence: TGTGCCAGCAGCGCAGGGTGGCACAGGGACCAGCCCCAGCATTTT. The V and J genes are TRBV9 and TRBJ1-5, with TRBD1 as a possible D gene (6 bases). V was shortened by 3 bases and J by 7 bases, with 17 bases between the two germline ends. CDR1 SGDLS and CDR2 YYNGEE come from the germline V gene. The CDR3 extends over 15 amino acids. Combining the CDR3 with reference TRBV9 and TRBJ1-5 gives the whole variable domain DSGVTQTPKHLITATGQRVTLRCSPRSGDLSVYWYQQSLDQGLQFLIQYYNGEERAKGNILERFSAQQFPDLHSELNLSSLELGDSALYFCASSAGWHRDQPQHFGDGTRLSIL.

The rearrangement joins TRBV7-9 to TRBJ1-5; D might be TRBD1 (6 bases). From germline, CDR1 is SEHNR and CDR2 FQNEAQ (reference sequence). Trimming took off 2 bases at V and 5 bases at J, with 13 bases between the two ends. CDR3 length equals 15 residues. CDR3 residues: CASSLSGGGHQPQHF. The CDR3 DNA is TGTGCCAGCAGCTTAAGCGGGGGGGGGCATCAGCCCCAGCATTTT.

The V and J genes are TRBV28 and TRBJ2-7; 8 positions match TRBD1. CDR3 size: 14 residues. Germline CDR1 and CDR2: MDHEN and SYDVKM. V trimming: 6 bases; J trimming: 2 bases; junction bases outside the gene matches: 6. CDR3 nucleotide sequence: TGTGCCAGCAGCCGGACAGGGATGACCTACGAGCAGTACTTC. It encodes CASSRTGMTYEQYF.

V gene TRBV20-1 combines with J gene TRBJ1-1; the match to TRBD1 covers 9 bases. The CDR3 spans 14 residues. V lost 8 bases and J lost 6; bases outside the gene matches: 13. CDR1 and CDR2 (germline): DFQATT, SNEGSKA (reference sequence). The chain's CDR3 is CSPHHPGQGPEAFF. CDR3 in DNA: TGCAGTCCACATCATCCGGGACAGGGCCCTGAAGCTTTCTTT.

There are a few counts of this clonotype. The CDR3 bases are TGTGCCAGCAGCTCCGAGAGAGGAGTGGGGCCCCAGTACTTC. Translated: CASSSERGVGPQYF. The chain joins TRBV2 to TRBJ2-5; perhaps TRBD1 as D (5 bases). Trimming shortened V by 6 bases and J by 9 bases, and 20 bases separated the two germline ends. Germline V lookup: CDR1 SNHLY, CDR2 FYNNEI. The length of the CDR3 is 14 residues.

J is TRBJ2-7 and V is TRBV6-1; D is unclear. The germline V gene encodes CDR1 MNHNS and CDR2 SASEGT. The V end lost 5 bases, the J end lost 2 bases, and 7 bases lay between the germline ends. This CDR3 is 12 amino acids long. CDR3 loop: CASSRSTYEQYV. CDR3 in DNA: TGTGCCAGCAGTCGAAGCACCTACGAGCAGTACGTC.

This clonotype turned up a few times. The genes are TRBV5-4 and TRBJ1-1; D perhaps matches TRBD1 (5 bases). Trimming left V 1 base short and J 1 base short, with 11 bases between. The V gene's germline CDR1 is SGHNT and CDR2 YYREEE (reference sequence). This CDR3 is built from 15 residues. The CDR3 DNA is TGTGCCAGCAGCTTGTATAAGGGGCCGAACACTGAAGCTTTCTTT. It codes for CASSLYKGPNTEAFF.

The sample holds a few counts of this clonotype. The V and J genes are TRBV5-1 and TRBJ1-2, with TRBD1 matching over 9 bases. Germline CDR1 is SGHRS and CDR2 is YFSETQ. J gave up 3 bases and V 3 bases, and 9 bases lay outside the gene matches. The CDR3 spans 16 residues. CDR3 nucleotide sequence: TGCGCCAGCAGCTCAACCGGGACAGGGTTTGACTATGGCTACACCTTC. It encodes CASSSTGTGFDYGYTF.

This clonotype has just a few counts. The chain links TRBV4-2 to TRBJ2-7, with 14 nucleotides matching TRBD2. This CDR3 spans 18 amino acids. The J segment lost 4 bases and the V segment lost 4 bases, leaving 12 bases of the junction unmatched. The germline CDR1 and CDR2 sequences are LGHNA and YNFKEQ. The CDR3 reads CASSRSRGTSGGGYEQYF. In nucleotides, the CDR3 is TGTGCCAGCAGCCGCTCGCGAGGGACTAGCGGGGGTGGGTACGAGCAGTACTTC.

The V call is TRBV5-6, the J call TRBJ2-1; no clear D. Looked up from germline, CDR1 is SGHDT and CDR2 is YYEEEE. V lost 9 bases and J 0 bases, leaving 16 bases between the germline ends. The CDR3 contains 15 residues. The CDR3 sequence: CAIGPGLISYNEQFF. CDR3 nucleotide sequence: TGTGCCATCGGCCCTGGGCTGATCTCCTACAATGAGCAGTTCTTC.

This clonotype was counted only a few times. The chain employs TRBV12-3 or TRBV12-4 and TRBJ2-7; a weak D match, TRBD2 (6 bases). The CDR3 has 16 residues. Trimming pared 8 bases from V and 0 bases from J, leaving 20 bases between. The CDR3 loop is CASSPPEGISSYEQYF. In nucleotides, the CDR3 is TGTGCCAGCTCCCCCCCGGAGGGAATCAGCTCCTACGAGCAGTACTTC.

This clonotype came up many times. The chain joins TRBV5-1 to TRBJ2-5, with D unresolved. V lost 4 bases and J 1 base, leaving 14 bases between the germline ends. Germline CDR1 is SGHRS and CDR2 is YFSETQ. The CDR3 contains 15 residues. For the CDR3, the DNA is TGCGCCAGCAGCCCGCAAGGTCGGGTCCAAGAGACCCAGTACTTC. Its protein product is CASSPQGRVQETQYF.

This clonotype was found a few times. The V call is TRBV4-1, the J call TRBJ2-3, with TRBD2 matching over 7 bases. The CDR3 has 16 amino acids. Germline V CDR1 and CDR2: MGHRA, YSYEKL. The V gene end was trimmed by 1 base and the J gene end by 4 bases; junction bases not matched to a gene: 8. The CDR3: CASSQARWGGSDTQYF. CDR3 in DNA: TGCGCCAGCAGCCAAGCCCGTTGGGGGGGATCAGATACGCAGTATTTT.

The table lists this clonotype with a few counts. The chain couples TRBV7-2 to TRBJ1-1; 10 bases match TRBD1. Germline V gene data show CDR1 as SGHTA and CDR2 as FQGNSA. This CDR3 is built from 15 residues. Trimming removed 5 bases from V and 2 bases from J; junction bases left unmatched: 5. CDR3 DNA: TGTGCCAGCAGCCCTAGGGACAGGGGCAACACTGAAGCTTTCTTT. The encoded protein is CASSPRDRGNTEAFF.

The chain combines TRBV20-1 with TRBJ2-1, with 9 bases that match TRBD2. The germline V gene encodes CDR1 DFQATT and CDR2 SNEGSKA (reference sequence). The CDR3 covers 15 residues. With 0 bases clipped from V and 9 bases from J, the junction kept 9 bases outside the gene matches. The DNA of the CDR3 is TGCAGTGCTAGAGATCCGGCGGGGGGGCGTTCTGAGCAGTTCTTC. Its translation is CSARDPAGGRSEQFF.